This T cell receptor (beta chain) was obtained from a study of blood T cell repertoires in COVID-19. Clinical histories supplied by participants themselves formed the basis of cohort assignment. The table came from immunoSEQ multiplex PCR; TCRdb's copy has only in-frame clones and leaves some out. The table records 300,000 or so clones, over 75% of them present only once. The germline V gene has CDR1 SGHRS and CDR2 YFSETQ. V lost 5 bases and J lost 6; bases outside the gene matches: 4. The CDR3 runs to 14 residues. The receptor comes from a woman in her 30s who had recovered from COVID-19. The J gene is TRBJ1-4, the V gene TRBV5-1; TRBD1 agrees at 10 bases. Sequenced material: PBMCs or T cells enriched from blood (not recorded which). In DNA, the CDR3 is TGCGCCAGCAGACCCGGGACAGGGGATGAAAAACTGTTTTTT. Amino acid sequence: CASRPGTGDEKLFF.